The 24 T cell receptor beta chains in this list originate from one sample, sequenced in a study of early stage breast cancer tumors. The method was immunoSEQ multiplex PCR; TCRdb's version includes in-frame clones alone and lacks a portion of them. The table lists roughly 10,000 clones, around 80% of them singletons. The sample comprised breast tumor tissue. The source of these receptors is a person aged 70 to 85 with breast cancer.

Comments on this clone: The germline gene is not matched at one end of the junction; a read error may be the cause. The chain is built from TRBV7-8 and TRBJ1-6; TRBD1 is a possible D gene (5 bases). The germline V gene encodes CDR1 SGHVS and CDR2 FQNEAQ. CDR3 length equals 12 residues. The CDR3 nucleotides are TGTGCCAGCAGCTTAGAAAGGGGTCCATCCAACTTT. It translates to CASSLERGPSNF.

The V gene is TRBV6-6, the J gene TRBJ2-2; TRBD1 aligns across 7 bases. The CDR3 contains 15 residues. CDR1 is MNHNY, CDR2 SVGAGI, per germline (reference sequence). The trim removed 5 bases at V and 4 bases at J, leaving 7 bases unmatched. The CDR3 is CASSPRTGGTGELFF. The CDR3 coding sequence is TGTGCCAGCAGTCCTCGGACAGGAGGCACCGGGGAGCTGTTTTTT.

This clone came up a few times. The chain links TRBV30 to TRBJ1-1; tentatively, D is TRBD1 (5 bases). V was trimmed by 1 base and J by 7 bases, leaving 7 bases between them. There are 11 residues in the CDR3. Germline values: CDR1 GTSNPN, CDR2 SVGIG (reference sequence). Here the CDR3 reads CAWSGQSEAFF. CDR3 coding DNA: TGTGCCTGGAGTGGACAGAGTGAAGCTTTCTTT.

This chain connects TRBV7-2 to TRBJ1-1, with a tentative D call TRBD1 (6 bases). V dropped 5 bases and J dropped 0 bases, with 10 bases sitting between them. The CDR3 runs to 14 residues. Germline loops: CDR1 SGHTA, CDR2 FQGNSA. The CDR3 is CASSRGTLNTEAFF. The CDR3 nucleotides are TGTGCCAGCAGCAGAGGGACACTGAACACTGAAGCTTTCTTT.

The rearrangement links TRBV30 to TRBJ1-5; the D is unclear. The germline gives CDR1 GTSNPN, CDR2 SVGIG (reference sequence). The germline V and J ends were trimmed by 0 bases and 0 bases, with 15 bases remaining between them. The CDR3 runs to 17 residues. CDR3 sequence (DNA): TGTGCCTGGAGTGTCCGGAGGGAGGGCTATAGCAATCAGCCCCAGCATTTT. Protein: CAWSVRREGYSNQPQHF.

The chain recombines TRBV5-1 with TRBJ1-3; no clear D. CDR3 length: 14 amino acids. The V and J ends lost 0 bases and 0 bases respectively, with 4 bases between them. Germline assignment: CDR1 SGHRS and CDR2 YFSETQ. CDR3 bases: TGCGCCAGCAGCTTGGACAGCTCTGGAAACACCATATATTTT. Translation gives CASSLDSSGNTIYF.

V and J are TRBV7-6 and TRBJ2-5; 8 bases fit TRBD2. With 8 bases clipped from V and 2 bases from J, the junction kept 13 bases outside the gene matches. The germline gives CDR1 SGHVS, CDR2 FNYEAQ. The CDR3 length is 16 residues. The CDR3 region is CASVSGRGARQETQYF. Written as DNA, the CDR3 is TGTGCCAGCGTTTCCGGGCGGGGGGCCAGACAAGAGACCCAGTACTTC.

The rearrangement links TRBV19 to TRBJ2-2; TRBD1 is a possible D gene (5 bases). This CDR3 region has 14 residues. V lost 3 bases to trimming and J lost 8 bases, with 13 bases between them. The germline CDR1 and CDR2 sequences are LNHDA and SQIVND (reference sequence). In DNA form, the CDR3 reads TGTGCCAGTAGTATCGGACATCCTGGGGGGGAGCTGTTTTTT. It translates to CASSIGHPGGELFF. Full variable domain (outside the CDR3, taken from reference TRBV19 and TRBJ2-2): DGGITQSPKYLFRKEGQNVTLSCEQNLNHDAMYWYRQDPGQGLRLIYYSQIVNDFQKGDIAEGYSVSREKKESFPLTVTSAQKNPTAFYLCASSIGHPGGELFFGEGSRLTVL.

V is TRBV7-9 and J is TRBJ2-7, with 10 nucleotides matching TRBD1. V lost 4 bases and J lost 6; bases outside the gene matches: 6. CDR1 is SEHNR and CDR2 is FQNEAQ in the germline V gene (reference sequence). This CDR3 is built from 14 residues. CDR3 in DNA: TGTGCCAGCAGCTCGAGGACAGGGGGACCCGAGCAGTACTTC. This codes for CASSSRTGGPEQYF. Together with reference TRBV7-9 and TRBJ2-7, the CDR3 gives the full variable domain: DTGVSQNPRHKITKRGQNVTFRCDPISEHNRLYWYRQTLGQGPEFLTYFQNEAQLEKSRLLSDRFSAERPKGSFSTLEIQRTEQGDSAMYLCASSSRTGGPEQYFGPGTRLTVT.

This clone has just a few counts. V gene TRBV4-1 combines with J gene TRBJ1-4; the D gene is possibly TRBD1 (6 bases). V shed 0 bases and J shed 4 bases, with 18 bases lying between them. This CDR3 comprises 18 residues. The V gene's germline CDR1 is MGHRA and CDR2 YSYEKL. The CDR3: CASSQDRVQGSINEKLFF. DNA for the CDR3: TGCGCCAGCAGCCAAGATCGGGTACAGGGTTCAATTAATGAAAAACTGTTTTTT.

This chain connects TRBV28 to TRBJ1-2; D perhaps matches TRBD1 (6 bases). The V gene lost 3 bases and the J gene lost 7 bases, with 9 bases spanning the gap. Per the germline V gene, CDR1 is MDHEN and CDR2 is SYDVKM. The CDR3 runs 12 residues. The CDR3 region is CASSLNRVGYTF. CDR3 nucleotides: TGTGCCAGCAGTTTGAACAGGGTTGGCTACACCTTC.

The DNA for the CDR3 is TGTGCCACCCGGTACGGGGAAGCTTTCTTT. It codes for CATRYGEAFF. The chain has TRBV7-3 and TRBJ1-1; unclear D gene. The CDR3 contains 10 residues. The V gene lost 10 bases and the J gene lost 8 bases, with 11 bases spanning the gap. The V gene's germline CDR1 is SGHTA and CDR2 FQGTGA.

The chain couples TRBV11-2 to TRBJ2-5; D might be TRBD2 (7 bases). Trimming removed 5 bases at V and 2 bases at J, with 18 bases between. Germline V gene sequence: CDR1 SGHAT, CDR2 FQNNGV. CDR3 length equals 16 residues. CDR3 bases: TGTGCCAGCAGCGCCATGGGCGGGGGCTTACAAGAGACCCAGTACTTC. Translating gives CASSAMGGGLQETQYF.

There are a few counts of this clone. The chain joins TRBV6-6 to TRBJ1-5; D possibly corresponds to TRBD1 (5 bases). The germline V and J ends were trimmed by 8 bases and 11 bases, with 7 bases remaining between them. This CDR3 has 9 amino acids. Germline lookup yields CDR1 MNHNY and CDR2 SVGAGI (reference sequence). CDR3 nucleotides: TGTGCCAGCGGGGCAGCCCAGCATTTT. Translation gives CASGAAQHF.

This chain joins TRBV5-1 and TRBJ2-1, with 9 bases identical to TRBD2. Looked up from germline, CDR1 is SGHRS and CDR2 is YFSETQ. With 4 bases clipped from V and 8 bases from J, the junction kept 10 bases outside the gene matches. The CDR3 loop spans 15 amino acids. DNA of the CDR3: TGCGCCAGCAGCCTTCGGACTAGCGTGGGCGATGAGCAGTTCTTC. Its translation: CASSLRTSVGDEQFF.

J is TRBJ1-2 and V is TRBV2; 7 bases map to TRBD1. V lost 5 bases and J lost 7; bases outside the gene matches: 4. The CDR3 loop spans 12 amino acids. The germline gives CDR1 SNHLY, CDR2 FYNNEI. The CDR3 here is CASSTGEVGYTF. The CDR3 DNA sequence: TGTGCCAGCAGTACAGGGGAGGTTGGCTACACCTTC.

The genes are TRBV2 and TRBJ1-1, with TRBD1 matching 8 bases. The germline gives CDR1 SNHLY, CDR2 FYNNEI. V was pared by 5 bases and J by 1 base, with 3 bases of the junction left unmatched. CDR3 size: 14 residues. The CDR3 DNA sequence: TGTGCCAGCAGTAAGGACAGGGCGAACACTGAAGCTTTCTTT. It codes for CASSKDRANTEAFF.

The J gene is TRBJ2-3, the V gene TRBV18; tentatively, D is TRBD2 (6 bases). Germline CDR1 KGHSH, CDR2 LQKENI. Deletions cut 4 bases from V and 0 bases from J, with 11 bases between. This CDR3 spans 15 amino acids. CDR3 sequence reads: CASSLDYLSTDTQYF. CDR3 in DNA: TGTGCCAGCTCACTGGACTACCTAAGCACAGATACGCAGTATTTT.

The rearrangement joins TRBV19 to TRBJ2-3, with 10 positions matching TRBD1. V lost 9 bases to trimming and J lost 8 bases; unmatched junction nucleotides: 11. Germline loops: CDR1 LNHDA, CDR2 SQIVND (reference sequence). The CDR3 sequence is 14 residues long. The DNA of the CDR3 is TGTGCCAGCAACACCGGGACAGGGGCTCTTACGCAGTATTTT. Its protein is CASNTGTGALTQYF.

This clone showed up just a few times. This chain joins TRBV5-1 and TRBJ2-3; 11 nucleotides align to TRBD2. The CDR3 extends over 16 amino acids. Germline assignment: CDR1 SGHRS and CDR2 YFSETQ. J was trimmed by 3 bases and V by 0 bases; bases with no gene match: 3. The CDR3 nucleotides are TGCGCCAGCAGCTTGGAGGCTAGCGGGGGGACAGATACGCAGTATTTT. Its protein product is CASSLEASGGTDTQYF.

This CDR3 reads CASSFLGKSYEQYF. DNA of the CDR3: TGTGCCAGCAGTTTTCTTGGCAAATCCTACGAGCAGTACTTC. This rearrangement joins TRBV28 to TRBJ2-7; D not certain. Per the germline V gene, CDR1 is MDHEN and CDR2 is SYDVKM. There are 14 residues in the CDR3. The V end was cut by 3 bases, the J end by 1 base, with 10 bases between. The full variable domain, in which reference TRBV28 and TRBJ2-7 provide the parts outside the CDR3, is DVKVTQSSRYLVKRTGEKVFLECVQDMDHENMFWYRQDPGLGLRLIYFSYDVKMKEKGDIPEGYSVSREKKERFSLILESASTNQTSMYLCASSFLGKSYEQYFGPGTRLTVT.

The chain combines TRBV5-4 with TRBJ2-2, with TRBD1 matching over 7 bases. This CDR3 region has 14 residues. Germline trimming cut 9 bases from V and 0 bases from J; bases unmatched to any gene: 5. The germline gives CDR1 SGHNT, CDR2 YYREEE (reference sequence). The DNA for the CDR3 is TGTGCCACATATACAGGGGCGAACACCGGGGAGCTGTTTTTT. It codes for CATYTGANTGELFF.

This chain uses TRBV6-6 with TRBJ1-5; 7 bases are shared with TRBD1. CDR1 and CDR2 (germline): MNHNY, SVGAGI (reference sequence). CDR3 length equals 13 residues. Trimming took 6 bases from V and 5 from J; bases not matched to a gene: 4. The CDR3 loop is CASRDRAYQPQHF. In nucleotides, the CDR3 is TGTGCCAGCAGAGACAGGGCATATCAGCCCCAGCATTTT.

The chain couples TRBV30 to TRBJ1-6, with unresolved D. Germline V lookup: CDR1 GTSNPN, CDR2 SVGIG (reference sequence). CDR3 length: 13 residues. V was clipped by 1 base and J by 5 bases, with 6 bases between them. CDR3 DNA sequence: TGTGCCTGGAGTGGACTAAATAATTCACCCCTCCACTTT. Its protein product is CAWSGLNNSPLHF.